This T cell receptor (beta chain) was found in a study of T cell responses to AZD1222 COVID-19 vaccine. Method: immunoSEQ multiplex PCR; TCRdb's copy keeps in-frame clones and lacks some. The repertoire consists of 160,000 or so clones, with 90% to 95% occurring once and the leading ten covering under 1.2%. Deletions cut 4 bases from V and 1 base from J, with 17 bases between. Looked up from germline, CDR1 is SGHVS and CDR2 is FQNEAQ. The CDR3 contains 16 residues. V usage is TRBV7-8 and J usage is TRBJ2-7; D tentatively reads TRBD1 or TRBD2 (5 bases each). The source was peripheral blood, collected 28 days after the second AZD1222 dose. The receptor was isolated from an adult who received the AZD1222 COVID-19 vaccine. The CDR3 DNA is TGTGCCAGCAGCTCGTCGTGGGACGGTGGGTCCTACGAGCAGTACTTC. This codes for CASSSSWDGGSYEQYF.